Sequencing of this TCR beta chain was carried out in a study of T cells in Graves' hyperthyroidism and ophthalmopathy. The wider study: At the time of initial diagnosis and before any treatment, peripheral blood was collected.

The CDR3 sequence is 14 residues long. V lost 5 bases, J lost 2 bases, and 13 bases lay in between. This clonotype was seen at least ten times. It was RNA transcripts that yielded the amplified TCR beta CDR3 regions. Primed by the HTBI set, a first-round RT-PCR was run on the TCR CDR3. Via MiXCR, TCRdb re-called the multiplex PCR reads, giving one row per CDR3 protein. The sample comprises fewer than 400,000 distinct CDR3 sequences, about 25% of which are singletons, and 70% to 75% rests with the top ten. The rearrangement joins TRBV12-3 or TRBV12-4 to TRBJ2-7; no reliable D call. This clonotype was sampled from a man between 45 and 60 years old with Graves' hyperthyroidism. Sequenced sample: blood. The CDR3 DNA reads as TGTGCCAGCAGTCCCCACAGTAGCACCTACGAGCAGTACTTC. It is translated as CASSPHSSTYEQYF.